Following are 18 T cell receptor beta chains from one sample sequenced in a study of PD-1 blockade in classical Hodgkin lymphoma. Method: immunoSEQ multiplex PCR; TCRdb's copy keeps in-frame clones and lacks some. Of approximately 12,000 clones listed, just under 85% are singletons. Every patient experienced relapse after autologous stem cell transplantation, and brentuximab vedotin exposure varied. The source material was peripheral blood mononuclear cells (PBMCs), sampled before the second cycle of nivolumab. The receptors shown here come from a human donor with classical Hodgkin lymphoma.

The sample holds one count of this clone. The gene calls are TRBV6-5 and TRBJ2-7; the D is unclear. This CDR3 comprises 12 residues. V lost 7 bases and J lost 0, with 7 bases in between. CDR1 and CDR2 (germline): MNHEY, SVGAGI. Here the CDR3 reads CASKLSSYEQYF. DNA for the CDR3: TGTGCCAGCAAATTGAGCTCCTACGAGCAGTACTTC.

The rearrangement uses TRBV18 and TRBJ2-5, with 9 bases that match TRBD2. V shed 2 bases, J shed 1 base, and the junction held 8 bases outside the gene matches. This CDR3 region has 17 residues. Germline CDR1 is KGHSH and CDR2 is LQKENI. DNA for the CDR3: TGTGCCAGCTCACCAATCCTTCAGGGACTAGCCCAAGAGACCCAGTACTTC. This gives the protein CASSPILQGLAQETQYF.

A remark on this clone: At one boundary the junction diverges from the germline segment, which might be a read error. The rearrangement uses TRBV7-9 and TRBJ2-5; D may be TRBD2 (5 bases). Germline V CDR1 and CDR2: SEHNR, FQNEAQ (reference sequence). The CDR3 is 13 residues long. The CDR3 here is CASIFLVGEAQYF. CDR3 nucleotides: TGTGCCAGCATTTTTCTAGTGGGAGAGGCCCAGTACTTC.

The DNA of the CDR3 is TGTGCCAGCAGTGAAGGCCCCCATAACACAGATACGCAGTATTTT. Its translation is CASSEGPHNTDTQYF. The chain links TRBV6-1 to TRBJ2-3; D gene unclear. CDR1 and CDR2 from the germline V gene are MNHNS and SASEGT. The CDR3 extends over 15 amino acids. The V end lost 1 base, the J end lost 2 bases, and 10 bases lay between the germline ends.

The rearrangement links TRBV28 to TRBJ2-1; 9 bases are a match to TRBD2. This CDR3 region has 15 residues. Germline CDR1 is MDHEN and CDR2 is SYDVKM. The trim removed 6 bases at V and 8 bases at J, leaving 11 bases unmatched. The CDR3 reads CASREPGLARHEQFF. DNA of the CDR3: TGTGCCAGCAGGGAACCCGGACTAGCGCGGCATGAGCAGTTCTTC.

The chain links TRBV30 to TRBJ2-1; D is uncertain. The CDR3 loop spans 11 amino acids. Trimming removed 2 bases at V and 7 bases at J, with 6 bases between. In germline, CDR1 is GTSNPN, CDR2 SVGIG (reference sequence). CDR3 sequence (DNA): TGTGCCTGGAGTTCTCAGAATGAGCAGTTCTTC. This gives the protein CAWSSQNEQFF.

In this sample, this clone is medium-sized. J is TRBJ2-7 and V is TRBV5-6; D gene unclear. The CDR3 sequence is 12 residues long. CDR1 is SGHDT and CDR2 is YYEEEE in the germline V gene. Trimming removed 1 base at V and 4 bases at J, with 6 bases between. CDR3 sequence (DNA): TGTGCCAGCAGCTTGTCCACATACGAGCAGTACTTC. This encodes CASSLSTYEQYF.

The chain has TRBV7-9 and TRBJ2-2, with 9 positions matching TRBD1. Germline CDR1 and CDR2: SEHNR and FQNEAQ (reference sequence). V lost 3 bases, J lost 3 bases, and 5 bases stayed unmatched. The CDR3 is 16 residues long. DNA for the CDR3: TGTGCCAGCAGCTTCTCCGGGACAGGGCACACCGGGGAGCTGTTTTTT. Translated: CASSFSGTGHTGELFF.

The V gene is TRBV5-1, the J gene TRBJ2-3, with TRBD2 matching over 13 bases. The J segment lost 1 base and the V segment lost 3 bases, leaving 5 bases of the junction unmatched. Germline V lookup: CDR1 SGHRS, CDR2 YFSETQ. This CDR3 contains 17 residues. The CDR3 loop reads CASSSLGLAGGTDTQYF. As DNA, the CDR3 is TGCGCCAGCAGCTCCCTTGGACTAGCGGGGGGCACAGATACGCAGTATTTT.

J is TRBJ1-4 and V is TRBV5-1, with unresolved D. Germline V lookup: CDR1 SGHRS, CDR2 YFSETQ. The CDR3 runs to 14 residues. V lost 6 bases to trimming and J lost 5 bases, with 14 bases between them. In DNA form, the CDR3 reads TGCGCCAGCAAGATCGGAATTTCAAATGAAAAACTGTTTTTT. Amino acid sequence: CASKIGISNEKLFF.

The rearrangement uses TRBV2 and TRBJ2-3, with TRBD1 identical over 8 bases. Germline trimming cut 1 base from V and 1 base from J; bases unmatched to any gene: 1. The CDR3 consists of 15 residues. The V gene's germline CDR1 is SNHLY and CDR2 FYNNEI. The CDR3 loop reads CASSEEGQGTDTQYF. DNA of the CDR3: TGTGCCAGCAGTGAAGAGGGACAGGGCACAGATACGCAGTATTTT.

The chain couples TRBV5-5 to TRBJ2-5, with no clear D. From germline, CDR1 is SGHKS and CDR2 YYEKEE (reference sequence). Trimming shortened V by 2 bases and J by 1 base, and 15 bases separated the two germline ends. The CDR3 runs 16 residues. This CDR3 reads CASSLDRDPIQETQYF. In DNA, the CDR3 is TGTGCCAGCAGCTTAGATCGCGACCCCATCCAAGAGACCCAGTACTTC.

V usage is TRBV7-6 and J usage is TRBJ2-7, with D hard to call. The CDR3 loop spans 16 amino acids. Trimming pared 0 bases from V and 6 bases from J, leaving 18 bases between. Germline V CDR1 and CDR2: SGHVS, FNYEAQ. The CDR3 protein is CASSLAVGSPLREQYF. CDR3 in DNA: TGTGCCAGCAGCTTAGCAGTGGGCTCCCCCTTACGCGAGCAGTACTTC.

V gene TRBV25-1 combines with J gene TRBJ2-7; D is uncertain. The germline V gene has CDR1 MGHDK and CDR2 SYGVNS. With 3 bases removed from V and 8 bases from J, the gap between germline ends came to 8 bases. The CDR3 has 11 residues. CDR3 sequence (DNA): TGTGCCAGCAGTGACGGGTATAAGCAGTACTTC. Translation: CASSDGYKQYF.

V usage is TRBV29-1 and J usage is TRBJ1-2, with 9 positions matching TRBD1. CDR1 is SQVTM and CDR2 is ANQGSEA in the germline V gene. J lost 4 bases, V lost 7 bases, and 7 bases had no gene match. This CDR3 has 13 residues. The CDR3 nucleotides are TGCAGCGGTGGGACAGGGAGTCTCTATGGCTACACCTTC. Encoded protein: CSGGTGSLYGYTF.

Here the CDR3 DNA reads TGCGCCAGCAGCTCCTCAGGGGATACCAATGAGCAGTTCTTC. Translation: CASSSSGDTNEQFF. This sequence joins TRBV5-1 and TRBJ2-1; TRBD1 might be the D (6 bases). The length of the CDR3 is 14 residues. Germline CDR1 reads SGHRS; CDR2 reads YFSETQ. Trimming removed 3 bases at V and 6 bases at J, with 13 bases between.

This clone was counted a single time. Relative to the germline gene, one junction end is altered; a read error may explain this. The V and J genes are TRBV6-7 and TRBJ2-1, with TRBD1 matching 9 bases. TRBV6-7 is given ORF status, its function remaining uncertain. The CDR3 has 18 amino acids. The CDR3 loop reads CASWTGESKTDSNNEQFF. The DNA for the CDR3 is TGTGCCAGCTGGACAGGGGAATCCAAAACCGACTCCAACAATGAGCAGTTCTTC.

The rearrangement joins TRBV30 to TRBJ2-3, with no clear D. Germline values: CDR1 GTSNPN, CDR2 SVGIG (reference sequence). This CDR3 has 14 residues. V was shortened by 4 bases and J by 0 bases, with 11 bases between the two germline ends. The CDR3 loop reads CAWKVAPSTDTQYF. CDR3 DNA: TGTGCCTGGAAAGTGGCCCCTAGCACAGATACGCAGTATTTT.